What follows are 26 T cell receptor beta chains derived from one specimen sequenced in a study of CD8+CD57+ T cells in acquired aplastic anemia (dated by TCRdb to about 2018). Flow cytometry had shown CD8+CD57+ cell expansion in the patients selected for sequencing. The run used an Illumina HiSeq 2000. Genomic DNA served as template for TCR beta VDJ combination and CDR3 sequence profiling. Clones were called with MiXCR by TCRdb after fastp trimmed the public reads at Q25, and only in-frame beta chains were retained. Identical CDR3 proteins give one entry, which carries the most common genes and DNA. The sample table lists some 160,000 distinct CDR3 sequences, 45% to 55% of them with a count of one. Approximately 2.8% of the sample is in the top ten clones. Input material: sorted CD4+, CD8+, or CD8+CD57+ T cells (not recorded which) from PBMCs. The receptors were gathered from a human donor with aplastic anemia.

Turning to this clonotype: One junction end disagrees with the germline gene, perhaps due to a read error. The rearrangement uses TRBV29-1 and TRBJ1-4; 10 bases line up with TRBD1. CDR1 and CDR2 from the germline V gene are SQVTM and ANQGSEA. The CDR3 is 12 amino acids. The CDR3 sequence is CASGTGEEKLFF. CDR3 DNA: TGTGCCAGCGGGACAGGGGAAGAAAAACTGTTTTTT.

The chain joins TRBV15 to TRBJ2-7; a possible D gene is TRBD1 (5 bases). Germline CDR1 reads LNHNV; CDR2 reads YYDKDF (reference sequence). The CDR3 runs to 14 residues. V lost 0 bases, J lost 5 bases, and 11 bases lay in between. CDR3 region: CATSRDSWGHEQYF. The CDR3 DNA follows: TGTGCCACCAGCAGAGATAGCTGGGGCCACGAGCAGTACTTC.

For this clonotype: Possible read error: a much larger clone is one base away. The chain combines TRBV30 with TRBJ1-5; 9 positions match TRBD1. The CDR3 extends over 15 amino acids. The V gene's germline CDR1 is GTSNPN and CDR2 SVGIG (reference sequence). CDR3 nucleotide sequence: TGTGCCTGGAGTGCCCGGGACAGGGCAAGCCAGCCCCAGCGTTTT. It translates to CAWSARDRASQPQRF.

Many counts were recorded for this clonotype. It may be a read error: a sequence one base away is much more abundant. The genes are TRBV6-2 or TRBV6-3 and TRBJ2-1; no clear D. The CDR3 runs 12 residues. The germline V gene encodes CDR1 MNHEY and CDR2 SVGEGT. V was cut by 6 bases and J by 4 bases, with 7 bases left in between. The chain's CDR3 is CASSSTYNEQFF. CDR3 sequence (DNA): TGTGCCAGCAGCTCCACTTACAATGAGCAGTTCTTC.

V and J are TRBV24-1 and TRBJ2-7; 7 bases are shared with TRBD1. The CDR3 is 13 amino acids. The ends lost 7 bases at V and 2 bases at J; junction bases unmatched: 4. Germline V CDR1 and CDR2: KGHDR, SFDVKD. The CDR3 loop reads CATRGQNTYEQYF. For the CDR3, the DNA is TGTGCCACCAGGGGACAGAATACCTACGAGCAGTACTTC.

This clonotype has at least ten counts. The V call is TRBV19, the J call TRBJ1-4, with D tentatively TRBD1 (6 bases). The V end was cut by 10 bases, the J end by 6 bases, with 21 bases between. The CDR3 sequence is 15 residues long. Per germline, CDR1 LNHDA and CDR2 SQIVND (reference sequence). The CDR3: CATVSVGGQHEKLFF. The CDR3, as DNA: TGTGCCACCGTATCGGTGGGGGGGCAGCATGAAAAACTGTTTTTT.

The rearrangement joins TRBV10-2 to TRBJ1-6, with 7 bases identical to TRBD1. The CDR3 contains 15 residues. With 6 bases clipped from V and 3 bases from J, the junction kept 5 bases outside the gene matches. CDR1 and CDR2 (germline): WSHSY, SAAADI. The DNA for the CDR3 is TGCGCCAGCAGCGAGGGGACAGTCTATAATTCACCCCTCCACTTT. This translates into CASSEGTVYNSPLHF.

This clonotype came up a few times. This chain connects TRBV7-9 to TRBJ2-7; D gene ambiguous. V was shortened by 10 bases and J by 5 bases, with 12 bases between the two germline ends. This CDR3 has 11 amino acids. From germline, CDR1 is SEHNR and CDR2 FQNEAQ (reference sequence). This CDR3 reads CAIKGWNEQYF. The CDR3 coding sequence is TGTGCCATAAAAGGGTGGAACGAGCAGTACTTC.

The chain joins TRBV2 to TRBJ1-4, with 8 positions matching TRBD1. This CDR3 comprises 14 residues. Germline CDR1 SNHLY, CDR2 FYNNEI. After removal of 7 bases from V and 7 bases from J, the junction contained 8 bases not matched to a gene. CDR3 DNA: TGTGCCAGCAAGGACCTGGGACAGGCTGAAAAACTGTTTTTT. Its protein product is CASKDLGQAEKLFF. Supplemented by reference TRBV2 and TRBJ1-4, the full variable domain reads EPEVTQTPSHQVTQMGQEVILRCVPISNHLYFYWYRQILGQKVEFLVSFYNNEISEKSEIFDDQFSVERPDGSNFTLKIRSTKLEDSAMYFCASKDLGQAEKLFFGSGTQLSVL.

Many counts were recorded for this clonotype. The CDR3 loop reads CASRFDGTNTGELFF. CDR3 coding DNA: TGCGCCAGCAGGTTCGACGGGACGAACACCGGGGAGCTGTTTTTT. The chain links TRBV5-1 to TRBJ2-2; D perhaps matches TRBD2 (5 bases). CDR1 SGHRS and CDR2 YFSETQ come from the germline V gene. This CDR3 comprises 15 residues. The V gene lost 5 bases and the J gene lost 0 bases, with 11 bases spanning the gap. The whole variable domain, filled in from reference TRBV5-1 and TRBJ2-2, reads KAGVTQTPRYLIKTRGQQVTLSCSPISGHRSVSWYQQTPGQGLQFLFEYFSETQRNKGNFPGRFSGRQFSNSRSEMNVSTLELGDSALYLCASRFDGTNTGELFFGEGSRLTVL.

Comment on this clonotype: Mismatch with germline at one junction end may stem from a read error. The chain has TRBV7-9 and TRBJ1-1; D unclear. Germline V lookup: CDR1 SEHNR, CDR2 FQNEAQ (reference sequence). The CDR3 covers 12 residues. CDR3 in DNA: TGTGCCAGCAGTTTGGCGTCAACTGAAGCTGTCTTT. This translates into CASSLASTEAVF. The whole variable domain, filled in from reference TRBV7-9 and TRBJ1-1, reads DTGVSQNPRHKITKRGQNVTFRCDPISEHNRLYWYRQTLGQGPEFLTYFQNEAQLEKSRLLSDRFSAERPKGSFSTLEIQRTEQGDSAMYLCASSLASTEAVFGQGTRLTVV.

This clonotype occurred many times. The rearrangement uses TRBV20-1 and TRBJ2-1; D gene unclear. Trimming left V 4 bases short and J 8 bases short, with 9 bases between. The CDR3 loop spans 11 amino acids. Germline V gives CDR1 DFQATT, CDR2 SNEGSKA (reference sequence). The CDR3 here is CSANRVDEQFF. CDR3 DNA sequence: TGCAGTGCTAATCGGGTCGATGAGCAGTTCTTC.

Ten or more counts support this clonotype. The V gene is TRBV25-1, the J gene TRBJ1-1; D is possibly TRBD1 (5 bases). The V end lost 1 base, the J end lost 1 base, and 31 bases lay between the germline ends. This CDR3 contains 22 residues. Germline-derived CDR1 and CDR2 are MGHDK and SYGVNS. CDR3 in amino acids: CASSELLGRPSSGLDKNTEAFF. Written as DNA, the CDR3 is TGTGCCAGCAGTGAATTGTTGGGGCGGCCATCGTCAGGACTCGATAAGAACACTGAAGCTTTCTTT.

This clonotype was observed at least ten times. The chain couples TRBV5-6 to TRBJ1-1; D unclear. Germline loops: CDR1 SGHDT, CDR2 YYEEEE. The germline V and J ends were trimmed by 3 bases and 8 bases, with 11 bases remaining between them. CDR3 length: 12 amino acids. CDR3 bases: TGTGCCAGCAGCTCCGGGAACCTAGAAGCTTTCTTT. Translation gives CASSSGNLEAFF.

This clonotype was observed at least ten times. V and J are TRBV20-1 and TRBJ2-2; the D is unclear. Germline V gives CDR1 DFQATT, CDR2 SNEGSKA (reference sequence). Deletions cut 0 bases from V and 4 bases from J, with 3 bases between. The CDR3 spans 12 residues. CDR3 nucleotides: TGCAGTGCTAGAGAGGGCACCGGGGAGCTGTTTTTT. The encoded protein is CSAREGTGELFF.

The rearrangement joins TRBV2 to TRBJ2-3, with D possibly matching TRBD1 (6 bases). The CDR3 is made up of 12 amino acids. The ends were cut back, 6 bases at V and 5 bases at J, with 9 bases in the middle. Germline CDR1 is SNHLY and CDR2 is FYNNEI. The CDR3 region is CASRTGVDTQYF. The CDR3 DNA follows: TGTGCCAGCAGGACAGGCGTAGATACGCAGTATTTT.

For this clonotype: A read error may produce the germline difference seen at one junction end. The genes are TRBV4-1 and TRBJ2-1, with 7 bases that match TRBD2. The CDR3 covers 13 residues. Germline CDR1 and CDR2: MGHRA and YSYEKL. As DNA, the CDR3 is TGCGCCGGCAGCGGGACTACCTACAATGAGCAGTTCTTC. This gives the protein CAGSGTTYNEQFF.

This clonotype was seen repeatedly, ten times or more. This chain uses TRBV30 with TRBJ2-7, with D unclear. This CDR3 is built from 13 residues. Germline V gene sequence: CDR1 GTSNPN, CDR2 SVGIG (reference sequence). Trimming left V 0 bases short and J 3 bases short, with 9 bases between. Here the CDR3 reads CAWSVDSNYEQYF. The CDR3 DNA is TGTGCCTGGAGTGTTGATTCTAACTACGAGCAGTACTTC.

This clonotype was observed many times. The chain has TRBV13 and TRBJ1-1; D is perhaps TRBD1 (5 bases). The CDR3 is made up of 14 amino acids. CDR1 and CDR2 (germline): PRHDT, FYEKMQ (reference sequence). V shed 6 bases and J shed 3 bases, with 14 bases lying between them. The chain's CDR3 is CASRPRGRDTEAFF. CDR3 coding DNA: TGTGCCAGCAGGCCAAGGGGTCGCGACACTGAAGCTTTCTTT.

This clonotype was detected only a few times. The V and J genes are TRBV7-9 and TRBJ1-6; the D gene is possibly TRBD1 (5 bases). CDR1 and CDR2 from the germline V gene are SEHNR and FQNEAQ (reference sequence). The length of the CDR3 is 14 residues. V shed 2 bases and J shed 9 bases, with 11 bases lying between them. Here the CDR3 reads CASSLQGKGSPLHF. The CDR3 region has the DNA TGTGCCAGCAGCTTACAGGGTAAAGGTTCACCCCTCCACTTT.

A remark on this clonotype: The conserved final phenylalanine or tryptophan is absent from the CDR3, which likely points to a read error. The chain combines TRBV12-3 or TRBV12-4 with TRBJ2-3; D could derive from TRBD1 or TRBD2 (5 bases each). Trimming took off 3 bases at V and 0 bases at J, with 7 bases between the two ends. The CDR3 has 14 residues. In DNA form, the CDR3 reads TGTGCCAGCAGTTTTTGGGACAGCACAGATACGCAGTATTCT. Translating gives CASSFWDSTDTQYS.

This clonotype was detected only a few times. This chain joins TRBV6-2 or TRBV6-3 and TRBJ1-5; 9 bases fit TRBD1. Trimming cost V 7 bases and J 7 bases; bases outside gene matches: 11. This CDR3 contains 15 residues. The germline V gene encodes CDR1 MNHEY and CDR2 SVGEGT. In DNA, the CDR3 is TGTGCCAGCACCACAGGGGGCGCGGCGACCCAGCCCCAGCATTTT. Its translation is CASTTGGAATQPQHF.

This clonotype was seen ten or more times. The chain carries TRBV12-3 or TRBV12-4 and TRBJ1-4; possible D gene TRBD1, 5 bases. This CDR3 is 12 amino acids long. With 6 bases removed from V and 10 bases from J, the gap between germline ends came to 12 bases. The CDR3 loop is CASSLGPIKLFF. Written as DNA, the CDR3 is TGTGCCAGCAGCTTGGGACCCATAAAACTGTTTTTT.

The chain employs TRBV29-1 and TRBJ2-7; possibly TRBD2 for D (6 bases). V lost 4 bases and J lost 2, with 9 bases in between. Germline CDR1 and CDR2: SQVTM and ANQGSEA. The CDR3 length is 12 residues. In DNA form, the CDR3 reads TGCAGCGTTGCATCGGGGGCCTACGAGCAGTACTTC. Translating it yields CSVASGAYEQYF.

The rearrangement joins TRBV20-1 to TRBJ2-3; D perhaps matches TRBD2 (6 bases). The CDR3 totals 14 residues. The germline gives CDR1 DFQATT, CDR2 SNEGSKA (reference sequence). Trimming cost V 3 bases and J 4 bases, with 14 bases left between them. CDR3 nucleotides: TGCAGTGCTAGCCTTCTAGCGTTCGCAGATACGCAGTATTTT. It specifies CSASLLAFADTQYF.

A remark on this clonotype: A clone one base away is much larger, so this may be a read error. The CDR3 does not end in the conserved phenylalanine or tryptophan, so this is likely a read error. The CDR3 reads CASSSLAFSKTQYS. For the CDR3, the DNA is TGCGCCAGCAGTTCTCTAGCATTCTCAAAGACCCAGTACTCC. The chain uses TRBV5-1 and TRBJ2-5; tentative D call: TRBD2 (5 bases). V was cut by 5 bases and J by 6 bases, with 17 bases left in between. The CDR3 covers 14 residues. Germline-derived CDR1 and CDR2 are SGHRS and YFSETQ.